The present entry profiles one TCR beta chain with its context. Germline assignment: CDR1 MDHEN and CDR2 SYDVKM. V lost 5 bases, J lost 13 bases, and 11 bases stayed unmatched. This CDR3 is built from 13 residues. Via MiXCR, TCRdb re-called the RT-PCR reads, giving one row per CDR3 protein. Here the sample spans approximately 720,000 distinct CDR3 sequences, 12% to 15% being singletons. Material for sequencing was memory CD4+ T cells from blood. The TCR originated in a female donor in good health, serving as a healthy control. The chain joins TRBV28 to TRBJ1-5; 7 bases line up with TRBD1. The DNA of the CDR3 is TGTGCCAGCAGTCCGACAGGGAATCAGCTTCAGCATTTT. This sequence encodes CASSPTGNQLQHF.